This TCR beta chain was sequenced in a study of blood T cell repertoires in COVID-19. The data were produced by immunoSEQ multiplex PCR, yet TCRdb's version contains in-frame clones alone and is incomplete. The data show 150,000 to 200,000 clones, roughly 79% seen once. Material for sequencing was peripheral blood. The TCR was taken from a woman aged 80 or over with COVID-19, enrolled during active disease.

Here the CDR3 DNA reads TGCAGCTCCCAGCGGGAGGGTGAGCAGTTCTTC. Residues: CSSQREGEQFF. The chain has TRBV29-1 and TRBJ2-1; 10 bases agree with TRBD2. V lost 8 bases, J lost 9 bases, and 4 bases stayed unmatched. Germline V CDR1 and CDR2: SQVTM, ANQGSEA. This CDR3 is built from 11 residues.